Listed below are T cell receptor beta chains from one sample, sequenced in a study of OX40 agonist ivuxolimab in advanced cancers. Generated by immunoSEQ multiplex PCR, the TCRdb table keeps only in-frame clones and is missing some. The data show 72,000 or so clones, about 86% seen once. Sample: CD4+ or CD8+ T cells sorted from blood, taken in a trial of the OX40 agonist ivuxolimab. All receptors derive from an adult with an advanced solid tumor such as melanoma, head and neck, liver or kidney cancer. CDR3s include the opening cysteine and the closing phenylalanine or tryptophan. A D gene is named only where the DNA matches it firmly. The size of a clone is reported for some rows only, either as once, few or many, or as a class for expanded clones.

J gene | clone size | D gene | V gene | CDR3 DNA | CDR3 protein
TRBJ1-5 | NA | NA | TRBV7-9 | TGTGCCAGCAGCCCCACGTCCGGGGCTGGTAATCAGCCCCAGCATTTT | CASSPTSGAGNQPQHF
TRBJ1-2 | NA | NA | TRBV4-2 | TGTGCCAGCAGCCAAGATAGAGTTAGCGCCGCTAACTATGGCTACACCTTC | CASSQDRVSAANYGYTF
TRBJ1-4 | once | NA | TRBV5-6 | TGTGCCAGCAGCTTGGCAGGGGAGTTAGGGGCAACTAATGAAAAACTGTTTTTT | CASSLAGELGATNEKLFF
TRBJ1-4 | NA | NA | TRBV7-9 | TGTGCCAGCAGCCAGCGGGGGGCCGCTGAAAAACTGTTTTTT | CASSQRGAAEKLFF
TRBJ1-2 | NA | NA | TRBV2 | TGTGCCAGCAGACAGACACCGTTTGGCTACACCTTC | CASRQTPFGYTF
TRBJ1-6 | NA | NA | TRBV30 | TGTGCCTGGAGTGGCGGTCAGGATAATTCACCCCTCCACTTT | CAWSGGQDNSPLHF
TRBJ1-2 | once | TRBD1 | TRBV7-2 | TGTGCCAGCAGCACCGGGACAGGTGATGGCAACTATGGCTACACCTTC | CASSTGTGDGNYGYTF
TRBJ1-6 | once | NA | TRBV4-2 | TGTGCCAGCAGCCAAGATTGGGCCGGCGGTAATTCACCCCTCCACTTT | CASSQDWAGGNSPLHF
TRBJ1-2 | NA | TRBD1 | TRBV5-1 | TGCGCCAGCAGCCCTACAGGGGGCCCCCCGTCCGGCTGGGCCTTC | CASSPTGGPPSGWAF
TRBJ2-6 | NA | TRBD2 | TRBV9 | TGTGCCAGCAGCGTAGCTGCGGGGGCTGGGGCCAACGTCCTGACTTTC | CASSVAAGAGANVLTF
TRBJ1-5 | NA | TRBD1 | TRBV6-5 | TGTGCCAGCAGAGGACAGGGTCGGTGGAATCAGCCCCAGCATTTT | CASRGQGRWNQPQHF
TRBJ2-7 | NA | NA | TRBV2 | TGTGCCAGCAGTCGAACAGGGAGCTCCTACGAGCAGTACTTC | CASSRTGSSYEQYF
TRBJ1-1 | NA | NA | TRBV6-5 | TGTGCCAGCAGTTCCCAGGTAAACACTGAAGCTTTCTTT | CASSSQVNTEAFF
TRBJ2-3 | NA | NA | TRBV7-2 | TGTGCCAGCGAGCGCCGGACTACCCCAGATACGCAGTATTTT | CASERRTTPDTQYF
TRBJ2-3 | once | TRBD2 | TRBV5-4 | TGTGCCAGCAGGGATGGGCGGGGGGCAAGAGATACGCAGTATTTT | CASRDGRGARDTQYF
TRBJ2-7 | once | TRBD1 | TRBV7-3 | TGTGCCAGCAGCTTCGGGGACAGGGGCTCCTACGAGCAGTACTTC | CASSFGDRGSYEQYF
TRBJ1-5 | few | NA | TRBV7-2 | TGTGCCAGCAGCTTAGCACAAAATCAGCCCCAGCATTTT | CASSLAQNQPQHF
TRBJ1-6 | NA | TRBD1 | TRBV7-6 | TGTGCCAGCAGCGCTTCCGGGACAGTTAATTCACCCCTCCACTTT | CASSASGTVNSPLHF
TRBJ2-3 | NA | NA | TRBV7-3 | TGTGCCAGCAGCTGGGGCCTCGGCACAGATACGCAGTATTTT | CASSWGLGTDTQYF
TRBJ2-3 | NA | TRBD2 | TRBV10-2 | TGCGCCAGCAGTGCAGCTAGCGGGGTACAAGATACGCAGTATTTT | CASSAASGVQDTQYF
TRBJ2-7 | once | TRBD1 | TRBV5-8 | TGTGCCAGCAGCTACGACAGGGCGAAATACGAGCAGTACTTC | CASSYDRAKYEQYF
TRBJ2-1 | NA | NA | TRBV4-3 | TGCGCCAGCAGCCAAGAGGGTGGGAATGAGCAGTTCTTC | CASSQEGGNEQFF
TRBJ2-4 | NA | NA | TRBV6-1 | TGTGCCAGCAGTCACCCCTTAGACAAAAACATTCAGTACTTC | CASSHPLDKNIQYF
TRBJ1-1 | few | NA | TRBV6-5 | TGTGCCAGCAGTTATGCGGGTGAAGCTTTCTTT | CASSYAGEAFF
TRBJ2-6 | NA | NA | TRBV2 | TGTGCCAGCGGGGGTTCTGCTGGGGCCAACGTCCTGACTTTC | CASGGSAGANVLTF
TRBJ1-4 | NA | NA | TRBV11-2 | TGTGCCAGCAGCTCACAGGGAGGGGGTGAAAAACTGTTTTTT | CASSSQGGGEKLFF
TRBJ1-2 | NA | NA | TRBV6-1 | TGTGCCAGCAGTGAAACAGCTTATGGCTACACCTTC | CASSETAYGYTF
TRBJ1-6 | once | NA | TRBV6-5 | TGTGCCAGCACCCCCCGGGCACCGTATAATTCACCCCTCCACTTT | CASTPRAPYNSPLHF
TRBJ2-5 | NA | TRBD2 | TRBV5-4 | TGTGCCAGCAGCTTTGGGACTAGCGGGGGGTCCGAGACCCAGTACTTC | CASSFGTSGGSETQYF
TRBJ2-1 | once | NA | TRBV28 | TGTGCCAGCAGTGTAGGTAGCAATGAGCAGTTCTTC | CASSVGSNEQFF
TRBJ1-2 | NA | NA | TRBV28 | TGTGCCAGCAGTAGAAACCGGGATGGGGGCTATGGCTACACCTTC | CASSRNRDGGYGYTF
TRBJ1-1 | NA | TRBD1 | TRBV2 | TGTGCCAGCATAGAGGGAAAGACAGGGCTACGGTTAGGGGGGACTGAAGCTTTCTTT | CASIEGKTGLRLGGTEAFF
TRBJ2-7 | NA | NA | TRBV28 | TGTGCCAGCACCGACAGATACGAGCAGTACTTC | CASTDRYEQYF
TRBJ2-4 | NA | NA | TRBV4-1 | TGCGCCAGCAGATACAACGCGGGATTCGCGGCCAAAAACATTCAGTACTTC | CASRYNAGFAAKNIQYF
TRBJ1-2 | NA | NA | TRBV2 | TGTGCCAGCAGGCTCAGGGGAGCTAACTATGGCTACACCTTC | CASRLRGANYGYTF
TRBJ2-7 | once | NA | TRBV28 | TGTGCCAGCAGTTTATCCATTCCCCCTCACGAGCAGTACTTC | CASSLSIPPHEQYF
TRBJ1-4 | NA | NA | TRBV7-2 | TGTGCCAGCAGCCCCAACGGGGGTTCAAATGAAAAACTGTTTTTT | CASSPNGGSNEKLFF
TRBJ1-2 | NA | TRBD1 | TRBV5-8 | TGTGCCAGCAGCTTGGCCGGGACAGGGAAGAACTATGGCTACACCTTC | CASSLAGTGKNYGYTF
TRBJ2-3 | NA | NA | TRBV5-1 | TGCGCCAGCAGCTTGTACGGGGATACGCAGTATTTT | CASSLYGDTQYF
TRBJ2-5 | NA | TRBD1 | TRBV18 | TGTGCCAGCTCCCGGGACAGGCAAGAGACCCAGTACTTC | CASSRDRQETQYF
TRBJ1-5 | NA | NA | TRBV4-2 | TGTGCCAGCAGCCAAATTGGGGCAAGCAATCAGCCCCAGCATTTT | CASSQIGASNQPQHF